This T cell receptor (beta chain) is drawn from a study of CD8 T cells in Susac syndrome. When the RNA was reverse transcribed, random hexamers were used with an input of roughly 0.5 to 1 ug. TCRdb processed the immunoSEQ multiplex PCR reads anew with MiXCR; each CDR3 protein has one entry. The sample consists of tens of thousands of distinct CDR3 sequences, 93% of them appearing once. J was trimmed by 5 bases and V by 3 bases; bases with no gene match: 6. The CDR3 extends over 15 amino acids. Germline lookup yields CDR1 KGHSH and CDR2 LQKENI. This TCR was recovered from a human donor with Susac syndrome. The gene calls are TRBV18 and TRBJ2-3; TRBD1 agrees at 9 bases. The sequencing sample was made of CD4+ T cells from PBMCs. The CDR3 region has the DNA TGTGCCAGCTCACCGGCAACAGGGGGCGTAGATACGCAGTATTTT. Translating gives CASSPATGGVDTQYF.